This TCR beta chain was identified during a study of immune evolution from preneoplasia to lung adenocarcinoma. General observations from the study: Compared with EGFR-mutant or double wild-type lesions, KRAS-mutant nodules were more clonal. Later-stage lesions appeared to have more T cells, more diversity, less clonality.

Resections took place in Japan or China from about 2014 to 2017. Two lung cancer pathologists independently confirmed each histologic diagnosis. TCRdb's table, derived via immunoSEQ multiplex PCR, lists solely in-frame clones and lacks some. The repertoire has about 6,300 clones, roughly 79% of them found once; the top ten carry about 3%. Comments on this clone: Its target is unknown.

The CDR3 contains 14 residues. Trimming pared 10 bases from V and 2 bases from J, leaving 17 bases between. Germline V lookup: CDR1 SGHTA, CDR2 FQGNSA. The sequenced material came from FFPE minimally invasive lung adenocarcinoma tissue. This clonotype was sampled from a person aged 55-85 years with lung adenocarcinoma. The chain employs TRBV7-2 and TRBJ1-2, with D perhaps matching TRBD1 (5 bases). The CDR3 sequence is CATGGVQPNYGYTF. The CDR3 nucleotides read TGTGCCACGGGGGGGGTTCAACCGAACTATGGCTACACCTTC. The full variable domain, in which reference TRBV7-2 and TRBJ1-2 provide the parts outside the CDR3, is GAGVSQSPSNKVTEKGKDVELRCDPISGHTALYWYRQSLGQGLEFLIYFQGNSAPDKSGLPSDRFSAERTGGSVSTLTIQRTQQEDSAVYLCATGGVQPNYGYTFGSGTRLTVV.